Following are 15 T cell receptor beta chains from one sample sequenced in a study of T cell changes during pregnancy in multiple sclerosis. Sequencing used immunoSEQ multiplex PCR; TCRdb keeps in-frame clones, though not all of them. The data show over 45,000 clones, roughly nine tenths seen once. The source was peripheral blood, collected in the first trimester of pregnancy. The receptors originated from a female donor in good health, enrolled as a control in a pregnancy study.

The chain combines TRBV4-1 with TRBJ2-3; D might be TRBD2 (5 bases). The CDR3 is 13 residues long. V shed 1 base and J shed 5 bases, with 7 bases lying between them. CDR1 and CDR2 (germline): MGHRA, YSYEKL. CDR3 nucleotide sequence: TGCGCCAGCAGCCAAGGAGAGGGAGATACGCAGTATTTT. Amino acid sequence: CASSQGEGDTQYF.

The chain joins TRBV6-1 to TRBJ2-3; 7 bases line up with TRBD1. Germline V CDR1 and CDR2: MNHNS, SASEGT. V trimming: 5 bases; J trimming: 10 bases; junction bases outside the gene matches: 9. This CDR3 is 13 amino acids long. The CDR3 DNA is TGTGCCAGCAGTATCAGGGAAGGGGGCCCGCAGTATTTT. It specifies CASSIREGGPQYF.

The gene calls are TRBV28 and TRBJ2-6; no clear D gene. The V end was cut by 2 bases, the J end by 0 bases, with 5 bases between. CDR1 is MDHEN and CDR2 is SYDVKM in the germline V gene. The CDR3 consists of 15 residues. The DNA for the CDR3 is TGTGCCAGCAGTTTACCCAGCTCTGGGGCCAACGTCCTGACTTTC. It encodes CASSLPSSGANVLTF.

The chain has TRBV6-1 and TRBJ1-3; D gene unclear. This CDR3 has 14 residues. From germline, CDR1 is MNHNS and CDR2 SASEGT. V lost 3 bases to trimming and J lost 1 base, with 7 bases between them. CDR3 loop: CASSDVRSGNTIYF. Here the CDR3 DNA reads TGTGCCAGCAGTGACGTCAGATCTGGAAACACCATATATTTT.

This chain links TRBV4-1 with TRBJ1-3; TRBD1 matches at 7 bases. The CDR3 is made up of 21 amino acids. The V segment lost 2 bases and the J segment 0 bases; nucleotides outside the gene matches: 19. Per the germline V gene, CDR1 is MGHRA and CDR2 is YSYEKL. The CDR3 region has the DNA TGCGCCAGCAGCCAACTCAACCCCCTGCGGGGACAGCAGGTCTCTGGAAACACCATATATTTT. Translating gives CASSQLNPLRGQQVSGNTIYF.

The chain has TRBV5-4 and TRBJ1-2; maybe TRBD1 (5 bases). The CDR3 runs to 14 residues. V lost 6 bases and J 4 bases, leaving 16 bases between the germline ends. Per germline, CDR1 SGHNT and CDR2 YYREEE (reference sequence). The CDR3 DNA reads TGTGCCAGCACCACCAGGTGGGGGGGCTATGGCTACACCTTC. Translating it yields CASTTRWGGYGYTF.

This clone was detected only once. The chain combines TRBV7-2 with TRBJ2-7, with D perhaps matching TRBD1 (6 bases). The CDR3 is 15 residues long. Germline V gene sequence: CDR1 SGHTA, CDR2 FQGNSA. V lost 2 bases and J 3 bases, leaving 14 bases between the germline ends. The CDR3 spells CASSLYRASGYEQYF. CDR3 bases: TGTGCCAGCAGCTTATACAGGGCTTCGGGCTACGAGCAGTACTTC. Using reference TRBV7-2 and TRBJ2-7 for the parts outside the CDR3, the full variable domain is GAGVSQSPSNKVTEKGKDVELRCDPISGHTALYWYRQSLGQGLEFLIYFQGNSAPDKSGLPSDRFSAERTGGSVSTLTIQRTQQEDSAVYLCASSLYRASGYEQYFGPGTRLTVT.

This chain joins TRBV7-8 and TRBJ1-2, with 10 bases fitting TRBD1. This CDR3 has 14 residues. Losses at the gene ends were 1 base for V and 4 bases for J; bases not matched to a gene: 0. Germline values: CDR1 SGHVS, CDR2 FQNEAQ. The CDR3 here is CASSLGTGGYGYTF. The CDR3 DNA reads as TGTGCCAGCAGCTTAGGGACAGGGGGCTATGGCTACACCTTC.

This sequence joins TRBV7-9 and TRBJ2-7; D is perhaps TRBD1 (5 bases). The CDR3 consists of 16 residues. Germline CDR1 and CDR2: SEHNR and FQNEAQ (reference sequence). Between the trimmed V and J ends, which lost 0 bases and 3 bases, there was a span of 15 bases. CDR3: CASSLAPDTALYEQYF. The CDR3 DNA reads TGTGCCAGCAGCTTAGCGCCGGACACTGCCCTCTACGAGCAGTACTTC.

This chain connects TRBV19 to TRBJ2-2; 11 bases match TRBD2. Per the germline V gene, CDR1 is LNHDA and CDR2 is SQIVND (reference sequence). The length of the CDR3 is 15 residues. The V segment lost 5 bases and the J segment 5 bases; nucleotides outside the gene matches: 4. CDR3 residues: CASSGIAGGTGELFF. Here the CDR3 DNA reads TGTGCCAGTAGTGGTATAGCGGGGGGGACCGGGGAGCTGTTTTTT. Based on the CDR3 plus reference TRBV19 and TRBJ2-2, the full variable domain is DGGITQSPKYLFRKEGQNVTLSCEQNLNHDAMYWYRQDPGQGLRLIYYSQIVNDFQKGDIAEGYSVSREKKESFPLTVTSAQKNPTAFYLCASSGIAGGTGELFFGEGSRLTVL.

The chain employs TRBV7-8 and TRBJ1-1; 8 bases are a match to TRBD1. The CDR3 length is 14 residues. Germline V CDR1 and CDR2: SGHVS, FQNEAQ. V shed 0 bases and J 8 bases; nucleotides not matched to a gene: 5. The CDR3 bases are TGTGCCAGCAGCTTAGCCCCAGGGGGCTACGAAGCTTTCTTT. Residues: CASSLAPGGYEAFF.

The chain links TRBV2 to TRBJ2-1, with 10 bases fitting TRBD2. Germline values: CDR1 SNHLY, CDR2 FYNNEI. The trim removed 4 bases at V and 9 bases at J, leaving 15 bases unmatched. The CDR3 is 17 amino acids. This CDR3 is CASSGSSGGHSISEQFF. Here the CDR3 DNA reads TGTGCCAGCAGTGGGTCTAGCGGGGGACATTCAATCAGTGAGCAGTTCTTC.

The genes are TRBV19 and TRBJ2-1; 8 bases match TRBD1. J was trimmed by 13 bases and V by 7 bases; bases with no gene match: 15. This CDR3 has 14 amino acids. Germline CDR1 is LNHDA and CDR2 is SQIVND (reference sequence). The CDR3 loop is CASTTTDRAGSQFF. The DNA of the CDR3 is TGTGCCAGTACCACCACGGACAGGGCCGGATCTCAGTTCTTC.

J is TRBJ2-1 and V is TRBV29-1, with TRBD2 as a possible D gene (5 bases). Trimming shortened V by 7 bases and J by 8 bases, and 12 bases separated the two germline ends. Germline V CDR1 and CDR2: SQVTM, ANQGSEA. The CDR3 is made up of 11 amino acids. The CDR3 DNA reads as TGCAGCGGACTATGGGGTGATGAGCAGTTCTTC. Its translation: CSGLWGDEQFF.

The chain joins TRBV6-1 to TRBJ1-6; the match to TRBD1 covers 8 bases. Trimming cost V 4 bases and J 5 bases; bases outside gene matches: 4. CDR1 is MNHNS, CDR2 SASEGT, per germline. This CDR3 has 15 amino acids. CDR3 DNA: TGTGCCAGCAGTGCAGAGGGACAGGATAATTCACCCCTCCACTTT. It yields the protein CASSAEGQDNSPLHF.